This passage covers 26 T cell receptor beta chains from one sample sequenced in a study of control samples from healthy donors and cancer patients. Some clones are missing from TCRdb's copy, which holds only in-frame ones; the method was immunoSEQ multiplex PCR. The table shows 35,000 to 50,000 clones, with around 87% occurring only once. Sequences were obtained from PBMCs. The origin of the receptors is a woman aged 60-75 years with lung cancer.

This clone was seen only a few times. This chain connects TRBV5-1 to TRBJ2-7, with 12 bases aligning to TRBD2. The trim removed 0 bases at V and 6 bases at J, leaving 4 bases unmatched. Germline values: CDR1 SGHRS, CDR2 YFSETQ. The CDR3 is made up of 15 amino acids. DNA for the CDR3: TGCGCCAGCAGCTTGGGACTAGCGGGAGAGGGCGAGCAGTACTTC. Its translation is CASSLGLAGEGEQYF.

The J gene is TRBJ1-1, the V gene TRBV28, with 7 nucleotides matching TRBD1. Germline V gives CDR1 MDHEN, CDR2 SYDVKM. Trimming removed 2 bases from V and 0 bases from J; junction bases left unmatched: 9. The CDR3 length is 17 residues. In DNA, the CDR3 is TGTGCCAGCAGTTTAATCGGCAGGGGGTCGGTGAACACTGAAGCTTTCTTT. This gives the protein CASSLIGRGSVNTEAFF.

This clone was counted a single time. The chain uses TRBV7-9 and TRBJ1-3; D is undetermined. The V gene lost 5 bases and the J gene lost 3 bases, with 17 bases spanning the gap. The CDR3 is made up of 16 amino acids. The germline V gene has CDR1 SEHNR and CDR2 FQNEAQ (reference sequence). The CDR3 DNA reads as TGTGCCAGCAGCCGACACTCGGACGGATTTGGAAACACCATATATTTT. It yields the protein CASSRHSDGFGNTIYF.

The chain employs TRBV19 and TRBJ1-1, with a weak D call TRBD1 (5 bases). Trimming took off 0 bases at V and 5 bases at J, with 10 bases between the two ends. The CDR3 has 14 residues. The germline V gene encodes CDR1 LNHDA and CDR2 SQIVND (reference sequence). In nucleotides, the CDR3 is TGTGCCAGTAGTATAGAAGGGGTAGGTACTGAAGCTTTCTTT. Its translation is CASSIEGVGTEAFF.

This chain joins TRBV13 and TRBJ2-7, with D perhaps matching TRBD2 (6 bases). The germline CDR1 and CDR2 sequences are PRHDT and FYEKMQ (reference sequence). This CDR3 region has 15 residues. The V end lost 4 bases, the J end lost 6 bases, and 19 bases lay between the germline ends. This CDR3 is CASSSSPGLLTEQYF. The CDR3 region has the DNA TGTGCCAGCAGCTCCTCCCCGGGACTCCTAACCGAGCAGTACTTC. The whole variable domain, remainder taken from reference TRBV13 and TRBJ2-7, is AAGVIQSPRHLIKEKRETATLKCYPIPRHDTVYWYQQGPGQDPQFLISFYEKMQSDKGSIPDRFSAQQFSDYHSELNMSSLELGDSALYFCASSSSPGLLTEQYFGPGTRLTVT.

The chain has TRBV28 and TRBJ2-7, with a possible D match to TRBD1 (6 bases). The CDR3 covers 19 residues. V lost 5 bases to trimming and J lost 0 bases, with 26 bases between them. Germline loops: CDR1 MDHEN, CDR2 SYDVKM. The DNA for the CDR3 is TGTGCCAGCAGTAGCACAGGGTCCAAAGCTAGGTCCCGCTCCTACGAGCAGTACTTC. Encoded protein: CASSSTGSKARSRSYEQYF.

The chain employs TRBV5-1 and TRBJ2-3; 7 bases agree with TRBD1. The CDR3 has 14 residues. CDR1 SGHRS and CDR2 YFSETQ come from the germline V gene. V shed 0 bases and J 3 bases; nucleotides not matched to a gene: 1. This chain's CDR3 is CASSLEQGTDTQYF. CDR3 nucleotide sequence: TGCGCCAGCAGCTTGGAACAGGGGACAGATACGCAGTATTTT.

The V and J genes are TRBV4-3 and TRBJ2-7, with 8 bases aligning to TRBD1. J was trimmed by 6 bases and V by 0 bases; bases with no gene match: 10. This CDR3 comprises 16 residues. Per germline, CDR1 LGHNA and CDR2 YSLEER. The CDR3 DNA sequence: TGCGCCAGCAGCCAAGAAGGCAGGGGGCTGACAGCCGAGCAGTACTTC. Protein sequence: CASSQEGRGLTAEQYF.

The chain recombines TRBV18 with TRBJ2-7; D assignment may be TRBD1 or TRBD2 (5 bases each). Deletions cut 4 bases from V and 0 bases from J, with 10 bases between. This CDR3 has 14 residues. Germline V CDR1 and CDR2: KGHSH, LQKENI. The CDR3 DNA is TGTGCCAGCTCACGGGACCGAACCTCCTACGAGCAGTACTTC. Protein sequence: CASSRDRTSYEQYF.

V usage is TRBV19 and J usage is TRBJ2-7; a weak D match, TRBD2 (5 bases). The germline CDR1 and CDR2 sequences are LNHDA and SQIVND (reference sequence). Between the trimmed V and J ends, which lost 4 bases and 5 bases, there was a span of 18 bases. The CDR3 extends over 15 amino acids. DNA for the CDR3: TGTGCCAGTAGTAAGACGACCGAGACTATGGACGAGCAGTACTTC. The encoded protein is CASSKTTETMDEQYF.

V and J are TRBV9 and TRBJ2-3, with 7 nucleotides matching TRBD1. Germline CDR1 reads SGDLS; CDR2 reads YYNGEE. V was clipped by 2 bases and J by 2 bases; unmatched bases: 5. CDR3 length: 15 amino acids. The chain's CDR3 is CASSVEGAYTDTQYF. The CDR3 DNA follows: TGTGCCAGCAGCGTTGAGGGGGCTTACACAGATACGCAGTATTTT.

The genes are TRBV9 and TRBJ2-1; D might be TRBD2 (5 bases). The CDR3 loop spans 17 amino acids. CDR1 is SGDLS, CDR2 YYNGEE, per germline. Trimming took off 1 base at V and 0 bases at J, with 14 bases between the two ends. The CDR3 nucleotides read TGTGCCAGCAGCGTAACGGTAGCGCGGAGCTCCTACAATGAGCAGTTCTTC. This translates into CASSVTVARSSYNEQFF.

The V gene is TRBV12-3 or TRBV12-4, the J gene TRBJ2-2; the D gene is possibly TRBD1 (6 bases). Deletions cut 6 bases from V and 6 bases from J, with 11 bases between. CDR3 size: 13 residues. The CDR3 protein is CASSRTVAGELFF. CDR3 bases: TGTGCCAGCAGCCGGACAGTCGCCGGGGAGCTGTTTTTT.

The chain joins TRBV11-2 to TRBJ1-5; D uncertain. The CDR3 has 14 amino acids. The V end lost 0 bases, the J end lost 5 bases, and 8 bases lay between the germline ends. Germline V gene lookup returns CDR1 SGHAT and CDR2 FQNNGV. For the CDR3, the DNA is TGTGCCAGCAGCTTAGACACGCAGGATCAGCCCCAGCATTTT. Its translation is CASSLDTQDQPQHF.

The chain recombines TRBV30 with TRBJ1-1; D is ambiguous. CDR3 length: 14 amino acids. V shed 1 base and J shed 8 bases, with 17 bases lying between them. Germline CDR1 GTSNPN, CDR2 SVGIG (reference sequence). CDR3 loop: CAWSAPPGLGEAFF. The CDR3 nucleotides are TGTGCCTGGAGTGCACCCCCAGGCCTGGGGGAAGCTTTCTTT.

This clone was counted once. V and J are TRBV10-3 and TRBJ1-2, with 9 nucleotides matching TRBD1. This CDR3 has 14 residues. Germline CDR1 ENHRY, CDR2 SYGVKD. Unmatched junction bases numbered 2, after V lost 2 bases and J lost 4 bases. Here the CDR3 DNA reads TGTGCCATCAGTGAGCCGGACAGGGGCTATGGCTACACCTTC. It codes for CAISEPDRGYGYTF.

The rearrangement links TRBV2 to TRBJ2-7; no clear D. This CDR3 has 12 amino acids. V was clipped by 7 bases and J by 1 base, with 8 bases between them. Germline V gene data show CDR1 as SNHLY and CDR2 as FYNNEI. CDR3 amino acids: CASNTESYEQYF. For the CDR3, the DNA is TGTGCCAGCAATACAGAGTCCTACGAGCAGTACTTC.

The chain combines TRBV6-5 with TRBJ2-3, with 8 bases that match TRBD1. V trimming: 6 bases; J trimming: 1 base; junction bases outside the gene matches: 0. CDR3 length: 13 amino acids. From germline, CDR1 is MNHEY and CDR2 SVGAGI. In nucleotides, the CDR3 is TGTGCCAGCAGGGACAGGGGCACAGATACGCAGTATTTT. This gives the protein CASRDRGTDTQYF.

The J gene is TRBJ1-4, the V gene TRBV25-1; 9 nucleotides match TRBD1. Trimming took 1 base from V and 3 from J; bases not matched to a gene: 3. Germline assignment: CDR1 MGHDK and CDR2 SYGVNS. This CDR3 has 16 residues. Here the CDR3 reads CASSEWGDRANEKLFF. CDR3 nucleotides: TGTGCCAGCAGTGAATGGGGGGACAGGGCTAATGAAAAACTGTTTTTT.

V and J are TRBV21-1 and TRBJ2-7; TRBD1 was called by the table and not checked on the DNA. TRBV21-1 is labeled a pseudogene. The CDR3 contains 17 residues. DNA of the CDR3: TGTGCCAGCAGCAAATTGTCCCGGGACAGGGGTTCCTACGAGCAGTACTTC. This gives the protein CASSKLSRDRGSYEQYF.

The gene calls are TRBV11-3 and TRBJ2-1, with unresolved D. The CDR3 runs to 15 residues. The germline V gene encodes CDR1 SGHNT and CDR2 YENEEA. Trimming shortened V by 5 bases and J by 0 bases, and 11 bases separated the two germline ends. CDR3 protein: CASSPRSGSYNEQFF. In nucleotides, the CDR3 is TGTGCCAGCAGCCCCAGGAGTGGCTCCTACAATGAGCAGTTCTTC.

This chain joins TRBV5-4 and TRBJ1-3; D remains ambiguous. Germline loops: CDR1 SGHNT, CDR2 YYREEE (reference sequence). The CDR3 extends over 16 amino acids. Trimming left V 0 bases short and J 4 bases short, with 14 bases between. CDR3 coding DNA: TGTGCCAGCAGCTTGGCGCTCCCCACGGGAGGAAACACCATATATTTT. It codes for CASSLALPTGGNTIYF. Combining the CDR3 with reference TRBV5-4 and TRBJ1-3 gives the whole variable domain ETGVTQSPTHLIKTRGQQVTLRCSSQSGHNTVSWYQQALGQGPQFIFQYYREEENGRGNFPPRFSGLQFPNYSSELNVNALELDDSALYLCASSLALPTGGNTIYFGEGSWLTVV.

The chain couples TRBV5-1 to TRBJ2-5; the D gene is possibly TRBD2 (6 bases). The CDR3 extends over 14 amino acids. The germline CDR1 and CDR2 sequences are SGHRS and YFSETQ. Trimming removed 2 bases at V and 5 bases at J, with 13 bases between. The CDR3 bases are TGCGCCAGCAGCTTCCAGACTAGTTCGGAGACCCAGTACTTC. Translation: CASSFQTSSETQYF.

This clone was found a few times. The chain has TRBV7-9 and TRBJ2-3; D unresolved. Trimming shortened V by 2 bases and J by 2 bases, and 11 bases separated the two germline ends. Looked up from germline, CDR1 is SEHNR and CDR2 is FQNEAQ (reference sequence). There are 15 residues in the CDR3. The CDR3 nucleotides are TGTGCCAGCAGCTTAATTTCCGGTTACACAGATACGCAGTATTTT. Its translation: CASSLISGYTDTQYF. Together with reference TRBV7-9 and TRBJ2-3, the CDR3 gives the full variable domain: DTGVSQNPRHKITKRGQNVTFRCDPISEHNRLYWYRQTLGQGPEFLTYFQNEAQLEKSRLLSDRFSAERPKGSFSTLEIQRTEQGDSAMYLCASSLISGYTDTQYFGPGTRLTVL.

This clone has just a few counts. The rearrangement uses TRBV10-2 and TRBJ1-4, with a tentative D call TRBD1 (5 bases). Deletions cut 6 bases from V and 3 bases from J, with 17 bases between. Germline-derived CDR1 and CDR2 are WSHSY and SAAADI. The CDR3 runs 16 residues. Here the CDR3 reads CASSSLGTEANEKLFF. The CDR3 nucleotides are TGCGCCAGCAGCTCACTCGGGACCGAAGCTAATGAAAAACTGTTTTTT.

This clone was recorded once. V gene TRBV14 combines with J gene TRBJ2-7, with D hard to call. Per germline, CDR1 SGHDN and CDR2 FVKESK. This CDR3 contains 14 residues. With 0 bases removed from V and 2 bases from J, the gap between germline ends came to 8 bases. Here the CDR3 reads CASSQDPVAYEQYF. CDR3 sequence (DNA): TGTGCCAGCAGCCAAGACCCCGTTGCCTACGAGCAGTACTTC.